The 20 T cell receptor beta chains presented below share a single source sample, sequenced in a study of T-cell reconstitution after alpha-beta-depleted transplantation in children (dated by TCRdb to the mid-2010s). The intended sense of this specimen's treatment or condition label: allogeneic hematopoietic cell transplantation with graft depleted of TCRalphabeta T cells and CD19 B cells. The library relied on PCR. The reads were generated on an Illumina HiSeq 2500. Molecular barcoding was employed in the preparation of TCR libraries, with unique molecular identifiers being used to normalize TCRbeta repertoire quantification. TCRdb cleaned the public reads at Q25 with fastp, built clones with MiXCR and kept in-frame beta chains. Rows matching on CDR3 protein sequence are summarized as one entry with the most common DNA and genes. The sample yields a few hundred thousand distinct CDR3 sequences; roughly 25% were counted once. The ten biggest clones cover around 9.9% of the sample.

Sample: PBMCs, mostly from graft donor cells, taken 180 days after TCRalphabeta/CD19-depleted stem cell transplant. The receptors were sampled from a male patient younger than 18 who had a stem cell transplant for acute lymphoblastic leukemia, so the T cells may come from the graft donor.

This clonotype occurred a few times. This chain connects TRBV5-1 to TRBJ1-1, with D unclear. The CDR3 loop spans 14 amino acids. Trimming pared 1 base from V and 4 bases from J, leaving 11 bases between. Germline assignment: CDR1 SGHRS and CDR2 YFSETQ. CDR3 nucleotides: TGCGCCAGCAGCTTGAATCCCGCAGGCACTGAAGCTTTCTTT. Protein sequence: CASSLNPAGTEAFF.

V gene TRBV6-2 or TRBV6-3 combines with J gene TRBJ2-7, with 13 bases identical to TRBD2. Unmatched junction bases numbered 5, after V lost 6 bases and J lost 3 bases. Germline-derived CDR1 and CDR2 are MNHEY and SVGEGT. The CDR3 runs 15 residues. This CDR3 reads CASSMGTSGIYEQYF. In nucleotides, the CDR3 is TGTGCCAGCAGCATGGGGACTAGCGGGATCTACGAGCAGTACTTC.

V gene TRBV18 combines with J gene TRBJ2-5; weak D call: TRBD1 (5 bases). The ends were cut back, 4 bases at V and 5 bases at J, with 8 bases in the middle. Germline V gene lookup returns CDR1 KGHSH and CDR2 LQKENI. This CDR3 has 12 residues. This CDR3 is CASSRQLETQYF. DNA of the CDR3: TGTGCCAGCTCACGACAGCTGGAGACCCAGTACTTC.

The chain links TRBV9 to TRBJ2-1; no reliable D call. The V end lost 0 bases, the J end lost 8 bases, and 18 bases lay between the germline ends. The CDR3 spans 16 residues. Germline V gene data show CDR1 as SGDLS and CDR2 as YYNGEE. The CDR3 is CASSVVGSTQLDEQFF. CDR3 nucleotides: TGTGCCAGCAGCGTAGTTGGTTCCACACAGCTGGATGAGCAGTTCTTC.

V and J are TRBV5-1 and TRBJ2-5, with D possibly being TRBD1 or TRBD2 (5 bases each). The V gene lost 1 base and the J gene lost 3 bases, with 7 bases spanning the gap. The CDR3 length is 13 residues. Germline-derived CDR1 and CDR2 are SGHRS and YFSETQ. CDR3 nucleotides: TGCGCCAGCAGCTTGAGGGGAGAAGAGACCCAGTACTTC. Protein: CASSLRGEETQYF.

The CDR3 DNA is TGCGCCAGCAGCTTGCCCGGGACTAGCGGGAGGGCCCCTAATGAGCAGTTCTTC. Translated, it gives CASSLPGTSGRAPNEQFF. The chain links TRBV5-1 to TRBJ2-1; TRBD2 matches 16 bases. There are 18 residues in the CDR3. Per the germline V gene, CDR1 is SGHRS and CDR2 is YFSETQ. V was clipped by 1 base and J by 7 bases; unmatched bases: 8.

This clonotype was observed at least ten times. This rearrangement joins TRBV29-1 to TRBJ2-1; D not resolved. The CDR3 runs 14 residues. The germline V and J ends were trimmed by 8 bases and 0 bases, with 14 bases remaining between them. Germline V gene lookup returns CDR1 SQVTM and CDR2 ANQGSEA. This chain's CDR3 is CSSPGLLSYNEQFF. The CDR3, as DNA: TGCAGCTCCCCTGGGCTGCTCTCCTACAATGAGCAGTTCTTC.

This clonotype came up many times. This chain joins TRBV9 and TRBJ2-7; 7 bases map to TRBD1. J lost 5 bases, V lost 2 bases, and 13 bases had no gene match. This CDR3 contains 16 residues. Germline CDR1 and CDR2: SGDLS and YYNGEE. CDR3 nucleotides: TGTGCCAGCAGCGTCAACACCGGGACAGTAGGAGACGAGCAGTACTTC. Translation gives CASSVNTGTVGDEQYF.

The chain employs TRBV4-1 and TRBJ2-1; no reliable D call. The V gene lost 2 bases and the J gene lost 8 bases, with 16 bases spanning the gap. This CDR3 spans 15 amino acids. CDR1 MGHRA and CDR2 YSYEKL come from the germline V gene. The CDR3 bases are TGCGCCAGCAGCCAACTAGTACCCTGGAACCATGAGCAGTTCTTC. It codes for CASSQLVPWNHEQFF.

V and J are TRBV29-1 and TRBJ2-7, with 7 bases that match TRBD2. The CDR3 sequence is 14 residues long. Germline-derived CDR1 and CDR2 are SQVTM and ANQGSEA. V lost 4 bases to trimming and J lost 0 bases; unmatched junction nucleotides: 6. This CDR3 reads CSVGEGLYSYEQYF. The CDR3 nucleotides read TGCAGCGTTGGGGAGGGCCTTTACTCCTACGAGCAGTACTTC.

The J gene is TRBJ1-1, the V gene TRBV13; D is unresolved. The CDR3 consists of 14 residues. Between the trimmed V and J ends, which lost 4 bases and 2 bases, there was a span of 11 bases. The V gene's germline CDR1 is PRHDT and CDR2 FYEKMQ (reference sequence). CDR3: CASSSLNSNTEAFF. The CDR3 nucleotides are TGTGCCAGCAGCTCCCTCAATAGCAACACTGAAGCTTTCTTT.

This rearrangement joins TRBV27 to TRBJ2-1, with 8 bases aligning to TRBD1. The V segment lost 5 bases and the J segment 0 bases; nucleotides outside the gene matches: 12. There are 18 residues in the CDR3. The V gene's germline CDR1 is MNHEY and CDR2 SMNVEV (reference sequence). CDR3 region: CASSRDRYPQSSYNEQFF. The CDR3 DNA reads TGTGCCAGCAGTCGGGACAGGTACCCCCAAAGCTCCTACAATGAGCAGTTCTTC.

The CDR3 DNA sequence: TGTGCCAGCAGCCCCTATAGCGGGAGGTTCGACAATGAGCAGTTCTTC. Encoded protein: CASSPYSGRFDNEQFF. V and J are TRBV11-2 and TRBJ2-1; 10 bases fit TRBD2. The length of the CDR3 is 16 residues. Germline V gene data show CDR1 as SGHAT and CDR2 as FQNNGV. Losses at the gene ends were 5 bases for V and 5 bases for J; bases not matched to a gene: 9. The complete variable domain, with remaining parts taken from reference TRBV11-2 and TRBJ2-1, reads EAGVAQSPRYKIIEKRQSVAFWCNPISGHATLYWYQQILGQGPKLLIQFQNNGVVDDSQLPKDRFSAERLKGVDSTLKIQPAKLEDSAVYLCASSPYSGRFDNEQFFGPGTRLTVL.

The V and J genes are TRBV12-3 or TRBV12-4 and TRBJ2-7; D tentatively fits TRBD1 or TRBD2 (5 bases each). The CDR3 has 14 residues. Trimming removed 6 bases at V and 4 bases at J, with 16 bases between. CDR3 in DNA: TGTGCCAGCAGAGCCCGGGACCCGCGATACGAGCAGTACTTC. As protein: CASRARDPRYEQYF.

This clonotype was observed a handful of times. V is TRBV9 and J is TRBJ2-1; 11 nucleotides align to TRBD2. Trimming cost V 0 bases and J 4 bases; bases outside gene matches: 0. This CDR3 contains 15 residues. In germline, CDR1 is SGDLS, CDR2 YYNGEE. The CDR3 spells CASSVVAGGYNEQFF. In nucleotides, the CDR3 is TGTGCCAGCAGCGTAGTAGCGGGAGGGTACAATGAGCAGTTCTTC.

The chain has TRBV5-1 and TRBJ1-1; D perhaps matches TRBD1 (5 bases). V was trimmed by 1 base and J by 0 bases, leaving 10 bases between them. This CDR3 is built from 15 residues. Germline CDR1 SGHRS, CDR2 YFSETQ. In DNA form, the CDR3 reads TGCGCCAGCAGCTTGCAGGCAGGGATGAACACTGAAGCTTTCTTT. Protein sequence: CASSLQAGMNTEAFF. The variable domain in full, with the rest retrieved from reference TRBV5-1 and TRBJ1-1, is KAGVTQTPRYLIKTRGQQVTLSCSPISGHRSVSWYQQTPGQGLQFLFEYFSETQRNKGNFPGRFSGRQFSNSRSEMNVSTLELGDSALYLCASSLQAGMNTEAFFGQGTRLTVV.

In its sample, this clonotype was seen once. In DNA, the CDR3 is TGTGCCAGCAGTTCCCCGTCGTGGCCCCGCTCTGGAAACACCATATATTTT. It encodes CASSSPSWPRSGNTIYF. This chain joins TRBV12-3 or TRBV12-4 and TRBJ1-3; D call uncertain. V lost 4 bases and J lost 0, with 16 bases in between. The CDR3 contains 17 residues.

This chain links TRBV12-3 or TRBV12-4 with TRBJ1-1; possible D gene TRBD1, 5 bases. Trimming took 5 bases from V and 11 from J, leaving 18 bases between them. CDR3 length equals 13 residues. In DNA form, the CDR3 reads TGTGCCAGCAGTGGTACGGACCGGCGGGGGGCTTTCTTT. It yields the protein CASSGTDRRGAFF.

The rearrangement links TRBV7-6 to TRBJ2-2; a weak D match, TRBD1 (5 bases). CDR3 length: 16 amino acids. Trimming took 1 base from V and 5 from J, leaving 14 bases between them. Germline CDR1 SGHVS, CDR2 FNYEAQ. The CDR3 DNA reads TGTGCCAGCAGCTTAGTGTGGAAGGGGAAGACCGGGGAGCTGTTTTTT. This gives the protein CASSLVWKGKTGELFF. Full variable domain (outside the CDR3, taken from reference TRBV7-6 and TRBJ2-2): GAGVSQSPRYKVTKRGQDVALRCDPISGHVSLYWYRQALGQGPEFLTYFNYEAQQDKSGLPNDRFSAERPEGSISTLTIQRTEQRDSAMYRCASSLVWKGKTGELFFGEGSRLTVL.

Only a few counts were recorded for this clonotype. A read error may account for a junction end that differs from germline. This rearrangement joins TRBV12-3 or TRBV12-4 to TRBJ2-4; D possibly matches TRBD1 or TRBD2 (5 bases each). This CDR3 comprises 13 residues. The CDR3 here is CASSLGRLGVSDF. The DNA for the CDR3 is TGTGCCAGCAGTTTGGGTCGATTGGGGGTCTCGGACTTC.